This T cell receptor (beta chain) originates from a study of blood T cell repertoires in COVID-19 (dated by TCRdb to 2019 to 2021). About the study as a whole: Samples covering the acute and convalescent phases of COVID-19 were provided by collaborators in the United States, Italy and Spain. The material from the prospective study consisted of cDNA or gDNA derived from T cells, B-cell-depleted T cells, or PBMCs. Deeply sampled blood TCRbeta repertoires from subjects exposed to, actively infected with, or recovered from COVID-19 were included in the dataset. A freely available public database, intended as a resource for researchers studying the immune response to SARS-CoV-2, is where the repertoires were released. Samples came from the ongoing ImmuneRACE study (first 160 participants) plus 1,254 subjects from 6 global collaborators. Nearly every sample came with metadata listing a de-identified subject ID, COVID-19 status, age in years and sex. HLA class I and class II types, where available, came from metadata supplied by the sample provider rather than from assay-based typing.

Samples from volunteer blood donors who had recovered from COVID-19 were contributed by a second Seattle source. The collaborating institutions used their own protocols to collect whole blood in K2EDTA tubes. For TCRbeta analysis, collaborator samples were shipped as frozen whole blood, as isolated PBMCs, or as DNA extracted from either sample type. As concerns this clone: Its recognized antigen is unknown. It has no much larger one-base neighbor in the sample; base qualities were not kept.

The immunoSEQ Assay, a bias-controlled multiplex PCR, was used to amplify TCRbeta CDR3 regions from genomic DNA. The paper's data handling went like this. Nucleated cell counts per sample were estimated from amplification of reference gene primers within the assay. To quantify the absolute abundance of each unique TCRbeta CDR3 rearrangement, sequence reads were collapsed and filtered. For each sample, productive Simpson clonality was calculated by taking the square root of Simpson's diversity index across productive rearrangements. What TCRdb holds here is the immuneACCESS table cut down to in-frame rearrangements. Part of the clones is not present; checked against another copy, under half of the missing clones reflect an unresolved V gene, and the others are unexplained. From that table come the V and J calls and clone size; the DNA was used to work out D and trimming. The sample contains around 170,000 clones, roughly 87% of them found a single time. The ten largest clones add up to 1.5% to 2% of the sample.

From cysteine to phenylalanine, the CDR3 is 17 amino acids long. The read is trimmed to its CDR3 DNA, 51 bases read in frame from base 1. V ends up 5 bases short and J 2 bases short, with an unmatched junction base count of 14. From the germline V gene, CDR1 is SGHAT and CDR2 is FQNNGV. The study at large found these results: How much clinical and demographic metadata was included differed by source and by participant, and the metadata was provided uncurated.

The sequencing input was peripheral blood. The chain was built from TRBV11-2 and TRBJ2-7, with 8 bases in between that match TRBD1. This receptor was obtained from a man aged 18 to 30 who had recovered from COVID-19. The nucleotide sequence reads as follows: TGTGCCAGCAGCCCTAACGGGGCAGGGGGCTACACCTACGAGCAGTACTTC. Translated, this gives CASSPNGAGGYTYEQYF.